The rows below give T cell receptor beta chains drawn from one sample of a study of cytomegalovirus exposure and HLA in healthy donors. The method was immunoSEQ multiplex PCR; TCRdb's version includes in-frame clones alone and lacks a portion of them. Of more than 100,000 clones in the sample, about 75% were seen once. Sample: PBMCs. The receptors stem from a man between 60 and 70 years old in good health and CMV-seropositive. Both conserved end residues are part of each CDR3. The order of the fields is clone size, D gene, V gene, J gene, CDR3 DNA, CDR3 protein. D genes are given only for firm matches. Clone size is stated in some rows and not others, as once, few, many or a class when expanded.

>-|-|TRBV7-3|TRBJ2-2
TGTGCCAGCAGCTTATTCCGCGGGGCGGGGAACACCGGGGAGCTGTTTTTT
CASSLFRGAGNTGELFF
>once|-|TRBV19|TRBJ1-1
TGTGCCAGTAGTATAGTCCAGGTGGCGAGCACTGAAGCTTTCTTT
CASSIVQVASTEAFF
>-|TRBD1|TRBV5-1|TRBJ2-1
TGCGCCAGCAGCACCGTACAGACAGGGTCGGGTGGGAATGAGCAGTTCTTC
CASSTVQTGSGGNEQFF
>-|-|TRBV7-9|TRBJ2-7
TGTGCCAGCAGCTTAAATCGGGACGAGCAGTACTTC
CASSLNRDEQYF
>once|TRBD1|TRBV10-1|TRBJ2-7
TGCGCCAGCAGTGAGGGCAGGGGGAACTACGAGCAGTACTTC
CASSEGRGNYEQYF
>-|-|TRBV10-2|TRBJ2-1
TGCGCCAGCATAGCGGACTACAATGAGCAGTTCTTC
CASIADYNEQFF
>-|-|TRBV9|TRBJ2-4
TGTGCCAGCAGCGTAGGGCAGACTATAGCCAAAAACATTCAGTACTTC
CASSVGQTIAKNIQYF
>-|-|TRBV28|TRBJ2-1
TGTGCCAGCAGTTTATGGACGGGAGTGGACAATGAGCAGTTCTTC
CASSLWTGVDNEQFF
>-|-|TRBV2|TRBJ2-2
TGTGCCAGCAGTGAAACCCGGACCGGGGAGCTGTTTTTT
CASSETRTGELFF
>few|-|TRBV28|TRBJ1-2
TGTGCCAGCAGCTTCGGTAGCGGCTACACCTTC
CASSFGSGYTF
>few|-|TRBV5-1|TRBJ1-1
TGCGCCAGCCGCGGGGGCTCTAAAACTGAAGCTTTCTTT
CASRGGSKTEAFF
>-|-|TRBV7-9|TRBJ2-3
TGTGCCAGCAGCTTAAGGGGCGCGGACCTACGTGGCCCAGATACGCAGTATTTT
CASSLRGADLRGPDTQYF
>-|-|TRBV14|TRBJ2-2
TGTGCCAGCAGCCCCGTGGCAGGGGTGGATCAAGGCACCGGGGAGCTGTTTTTT
CASSPVAGVDQGTGELFF
>few|-|TRBV6-1|TRBJ2-7
TGTGCCAGCAGTGAAGCGCTCTTACAGTATTCCCACGAGCAGTACTTC
CASSEALLQYSHEQYF
>-|-|TRBV10-3|TRBJ1-1
TGTGCCATTAAGCAGGGCCAACTGAACACTGAAGCTTTCTTT
CAIKQGQLNTEAFF
>-|TRBD1|TRBV28|TRBJ1-1
TGTGCCAGCAGCCAGGGGGGCATGAACACTGAAGCTTTCTTT
CASSQGGMNTEAFF
>once|-|TRBV21-1|TRBJ2-5
TGTGCCAGCAGCAAAGCGCTTTCGGAGCGGGAGTTCGGAGAGACCCAGTACTTC
CASSKALSEREFGETQYF